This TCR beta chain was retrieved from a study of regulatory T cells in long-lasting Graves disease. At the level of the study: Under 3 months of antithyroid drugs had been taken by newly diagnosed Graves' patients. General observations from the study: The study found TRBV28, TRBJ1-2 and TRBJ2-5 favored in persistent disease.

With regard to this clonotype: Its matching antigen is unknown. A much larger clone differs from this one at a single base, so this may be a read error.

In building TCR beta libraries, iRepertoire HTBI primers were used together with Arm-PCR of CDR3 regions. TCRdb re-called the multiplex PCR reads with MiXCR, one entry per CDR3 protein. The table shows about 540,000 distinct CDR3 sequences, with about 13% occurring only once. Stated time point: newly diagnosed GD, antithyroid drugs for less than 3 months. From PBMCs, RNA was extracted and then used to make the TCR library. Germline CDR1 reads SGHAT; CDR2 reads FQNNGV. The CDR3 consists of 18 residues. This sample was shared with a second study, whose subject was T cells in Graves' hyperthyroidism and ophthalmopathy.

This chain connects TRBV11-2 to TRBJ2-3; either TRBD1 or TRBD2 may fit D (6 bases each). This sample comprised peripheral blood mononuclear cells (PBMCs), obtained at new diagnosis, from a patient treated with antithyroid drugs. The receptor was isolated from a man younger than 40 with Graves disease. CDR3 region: CASIPWRDQAGGTDTQCF. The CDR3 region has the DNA TGTGCCAGCATCCCATGGCGGGACCAGGCCGGGGGCACAGATACGCAGTGTTTT.